The clone carrying this TCR beta chain is large in the sample. This specimen comes from a study of chemoradiotherapy in HPV16-positive cancers. CDR1 and CDR2 from the germline V gene are KGHSH and LQKENI. Deletions cut 3 bases from V and 6 bases from J, with 15 bases between. This CDR3 is 14 amino acids long. The table came from immunoSEQ multiplex PCR; TCRdb's copy has only in-frame clones and leaves some out. The data contain some 6,600 clones, less than 80% of them seen just once; the ten biggest clones take up 7.5% to 9.5%. The chain has TRBV18 and TRBJ2-7, with D possibly TRBD2 on 6 matching bases. This specimen was tumor tissue, taken from a patient who underwent chemoradiotherapy. The TCR sequence derives from a human donor with HPV-associated anogenital cancer. CDR3 nucleotide sequence: TGTGCCAGCTCACCTGGCGGGGCCACTAGCGAGCAGTACTTC. This sequence encodes CASSPGGATSEQYF.